This T cell receptor beta chain was profiled in a study of CD8 T cells in Susac syndrome. Reverse transcription of about 0.5 to 1 ug RNA used random hexamers. TCRdb re-derived calls from the immunoSEQ multiplex PCR reads in MiXCR, one entry per CDR3 protein. The sample comprises about 210,000 distinct CDR3 sequences, around 95% of which are singletons, and 0.08% to 0.095% rests with the top ten. V shed 4 bases, J shed 7 bases, and the junction held 6 bases outside the gene matches. The CDR3 is 13 residues long. The V gene's germline CDR1 is DFQATT and CDR2 SNEGSKA (reference sequence). The TCR was taken from a human donor with multiple sclerosis. The chain employs TRBV20-1 and TRBJ1-2; 10 bases match TRBD1. The sample comprised CD4+ T cells from PBMCs. Here the CDR3 DNA reads TGCAGTGCTACCGGGACAGGGGATCTTGGCTACACCTTC. Its protein is CSATGTGDLGYTF.